This T cell receptor beta chain was identified in a study of T cell repertoires in cytomegalovirus infection. Study information: In public TCR beta signatures, there were indications of both CMV infection and matching HLA type.

This CDR3 contains 13 residues. Per germline, CDR1 SGHVS and CDR2 FQNEAQ. Trimming took 7 bases from V and 0 from J, leaving 10 bases between them. TCRdb ran MiXCR on the reads and lists one entry per CDR3 protein. The table lists about 600,000 distinct CDR3 sequences, less than 25% of them singletons. This clonotype was recorded many times. The antigen is not known. Findings and limits, study-wide: Carriers of CMV plus the relevant HLA were identified by cumulative public TCR beta family frequency. CMV-specific TCR beta clonotypes restricted by HLA-C dominated the ex vivo response.

Sequenced: CD8+ T cells from PBMCs. The TCR comes from a human donor in good health (CMV status not recorded). Some clones in this sample may be carry-over from other donors' samples. This chain connects TRBV7-8 to TRBJ2-7; D is possibly TRBD1 (6 bases). The CDR3 spells CASIDRSSYEQYF. CDR3 DNA: TGTGCCAGCATTGACAGGAGCTCCTACGAGCAGTACTTC.